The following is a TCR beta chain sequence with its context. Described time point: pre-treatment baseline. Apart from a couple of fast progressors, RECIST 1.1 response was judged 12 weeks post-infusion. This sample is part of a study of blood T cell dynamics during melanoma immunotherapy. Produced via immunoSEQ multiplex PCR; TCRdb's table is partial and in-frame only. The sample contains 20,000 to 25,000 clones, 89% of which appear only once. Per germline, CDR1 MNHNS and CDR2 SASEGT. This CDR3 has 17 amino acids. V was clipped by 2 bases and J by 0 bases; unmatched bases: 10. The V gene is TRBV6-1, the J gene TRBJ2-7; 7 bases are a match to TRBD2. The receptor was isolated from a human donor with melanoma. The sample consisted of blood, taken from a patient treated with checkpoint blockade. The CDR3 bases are TGTGCCAGCAGTGAATGGGGGGGACCGATTAGCTCCTACGAGCAGTACTTC. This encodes CASSEWGGPISSYEQYF.